This T cell receptor (beta chain) originates from a study of cytomegalovirus exposure and HLA in healthy donors. Amplification used 60 Vbeta primers and 13 Jbeta primers. This table comes from immunoSEQ multiplex PCR, and its TCRdb copy is limited to in-frame clones, with some not included. The sample lists 100,000 to 150,000 clones; about 81% were seen once. Trimming removed 2 bases from V and 3 bases from J, with 7 bases in between. The CDR3 consists of 14 residues. CDR1 SGHAT and CDR2 FQNNGV come from the germline V gene. Input material: PBMCs. J is TRBJ2-2 and V is TRBV11-2, with a tentative D call TRBD1 (5 bases). The sequence came from a woman in her 30s in good health and CMV-seronegative. The CDR3: CASSLRGYTGELFF. In nucleotides, the CDR3 is TGTGCCAGCAGCTTAAGGGGATACACCGGGGAGCTGTTTTTT.